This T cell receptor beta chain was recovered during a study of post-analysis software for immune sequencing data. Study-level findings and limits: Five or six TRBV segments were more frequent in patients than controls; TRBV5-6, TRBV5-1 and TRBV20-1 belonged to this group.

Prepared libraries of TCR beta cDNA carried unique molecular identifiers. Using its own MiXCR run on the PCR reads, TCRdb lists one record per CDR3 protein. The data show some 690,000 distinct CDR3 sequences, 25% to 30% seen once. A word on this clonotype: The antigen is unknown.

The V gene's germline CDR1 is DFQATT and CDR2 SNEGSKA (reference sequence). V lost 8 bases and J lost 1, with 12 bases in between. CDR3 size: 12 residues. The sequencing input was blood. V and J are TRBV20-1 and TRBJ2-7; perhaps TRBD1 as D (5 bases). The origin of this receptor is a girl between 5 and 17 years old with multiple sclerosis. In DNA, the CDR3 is TGCAGTTCAGGGCACCCGTCCTACGAGCAGTACTTC. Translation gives CSSGHPSYEQYF.